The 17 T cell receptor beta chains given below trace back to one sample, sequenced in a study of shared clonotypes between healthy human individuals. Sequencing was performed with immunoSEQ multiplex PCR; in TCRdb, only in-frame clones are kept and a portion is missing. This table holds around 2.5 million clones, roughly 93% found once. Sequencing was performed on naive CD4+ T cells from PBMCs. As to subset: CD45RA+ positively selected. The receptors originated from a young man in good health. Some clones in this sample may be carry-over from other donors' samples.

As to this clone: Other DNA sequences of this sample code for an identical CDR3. CDR3 sequence (DNA): TGTGCCAGCAGGTTACAGGGATCCGAGACCCAGTACTTC. Its translation: CASRLQGSETQYF. The chain carries TRBV28 and TRBJ2-5, with D perhaps TRBD1 (6 bases). The CDR3 extends over 13 amino acids. Trimming shortened V by 6 bases and J by 5 bases, and 13 bases separated the two germline ends. Germline V gene lookup returns CDR1 MDHEN and CDR2 SYDVKM.

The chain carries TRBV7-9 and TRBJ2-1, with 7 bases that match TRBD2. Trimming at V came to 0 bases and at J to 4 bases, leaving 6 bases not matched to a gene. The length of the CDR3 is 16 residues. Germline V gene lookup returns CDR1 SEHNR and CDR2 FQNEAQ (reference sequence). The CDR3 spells CASSLAGTTIYNEQFF. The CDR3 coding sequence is TGTGCCAGCAGCTTAGCCGGGACTACCATTTACAATGAGCAGTTCTTC. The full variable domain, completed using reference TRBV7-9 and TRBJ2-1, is DTGVSQNPRHKITKRGQNVTFRCDPISEHNRLYWYRQTLGQGPEFLTYFQNEAQLEKSRLLSDRFSAERPKGSFSTLEIQRTEQGDSAMYLCASSLAGTTIYNEQFFGPGTRLTVL.

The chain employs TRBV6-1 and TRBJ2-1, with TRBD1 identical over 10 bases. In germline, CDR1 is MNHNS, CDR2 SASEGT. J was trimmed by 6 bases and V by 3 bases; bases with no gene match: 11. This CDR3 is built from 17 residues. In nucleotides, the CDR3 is TGTGCCAGCAGTGAGGGGTCCGGGACAGGGGTGTCCAATGAGCAGTTCTTC. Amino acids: CASSEGSGTGVSNEQFF.

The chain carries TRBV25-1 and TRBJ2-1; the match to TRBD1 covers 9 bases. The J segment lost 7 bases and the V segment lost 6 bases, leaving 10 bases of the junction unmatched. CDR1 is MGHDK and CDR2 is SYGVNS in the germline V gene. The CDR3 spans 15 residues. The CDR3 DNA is TGTGCCAGCAGAACAGGGACAGGGCATAGGAATGAGCAGTTCTTC. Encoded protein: CASRTGTGHRNEQFF.

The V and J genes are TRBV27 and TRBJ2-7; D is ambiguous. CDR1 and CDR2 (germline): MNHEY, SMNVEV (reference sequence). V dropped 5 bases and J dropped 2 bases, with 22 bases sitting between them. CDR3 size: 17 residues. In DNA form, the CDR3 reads TGTGCCAGCAGTCGAGAAAAAGGCGGACGGACGACCTACGAGCAGTACTTC. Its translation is CASSREKGGRTTYEQYF.

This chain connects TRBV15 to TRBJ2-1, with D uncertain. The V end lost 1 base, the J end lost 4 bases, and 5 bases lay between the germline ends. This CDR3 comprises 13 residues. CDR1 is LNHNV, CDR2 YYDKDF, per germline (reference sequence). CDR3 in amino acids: CATSRVTYNEQFF. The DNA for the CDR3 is TGTGCCACCAGCAGAGTGACATACAATGAGCAGTTCTTC.

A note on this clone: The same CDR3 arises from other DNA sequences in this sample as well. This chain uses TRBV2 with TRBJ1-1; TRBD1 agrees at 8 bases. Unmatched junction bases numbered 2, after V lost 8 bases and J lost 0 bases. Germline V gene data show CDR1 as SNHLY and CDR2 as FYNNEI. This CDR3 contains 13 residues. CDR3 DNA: TGTGCCAGCTCGGGACAGGTGAACACTGAAGCTTTCTTT. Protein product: CASSGQVNTEAFF.

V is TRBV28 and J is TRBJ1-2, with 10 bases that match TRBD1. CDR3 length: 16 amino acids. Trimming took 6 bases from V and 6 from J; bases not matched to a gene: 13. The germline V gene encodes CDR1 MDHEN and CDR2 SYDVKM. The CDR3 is CASRDHLRTGGDGYTF. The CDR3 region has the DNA TGTGCCAGCAGAGATCACCTACGGACAGGGGGGGATGGCTACACCTTC.

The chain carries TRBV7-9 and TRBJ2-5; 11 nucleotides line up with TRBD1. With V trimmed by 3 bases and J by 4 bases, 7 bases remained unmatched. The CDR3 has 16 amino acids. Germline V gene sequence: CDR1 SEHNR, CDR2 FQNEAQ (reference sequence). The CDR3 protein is CASSLRDRGIGETQYF. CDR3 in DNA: TGTGCCAGCAGCTTGAGGGACAGGGGGATTGGAGAGACCCAGTACTTC. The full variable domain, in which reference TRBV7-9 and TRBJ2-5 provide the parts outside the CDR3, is DTGVSQNPRHKITKRGQNVTFRCDPISEHNRLYWYRQTLGQGPEFLTYFQNEAQLEKSRLLSDRFSAERPKGSFSTLEIQRTEQGDSAMYLCASSLRDRGIGETQYFGPGTRLLVL.

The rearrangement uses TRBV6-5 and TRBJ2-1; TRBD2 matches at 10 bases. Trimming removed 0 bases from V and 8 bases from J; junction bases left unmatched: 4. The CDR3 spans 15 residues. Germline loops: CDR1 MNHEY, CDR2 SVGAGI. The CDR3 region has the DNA TGTGCCAGCAGTTACTCTCTAGCGGGAGAGGATGAGCAGTTCTTC. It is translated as CASSYSLAGEDEQFF.

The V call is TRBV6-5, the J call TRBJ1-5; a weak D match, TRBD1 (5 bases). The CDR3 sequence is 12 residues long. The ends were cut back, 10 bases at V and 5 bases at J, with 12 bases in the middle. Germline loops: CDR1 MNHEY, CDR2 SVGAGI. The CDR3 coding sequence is TGTGCCACCCGGGCCAGGGATCAGCCCCAGCATTTT. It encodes CATRARDQPQHF.

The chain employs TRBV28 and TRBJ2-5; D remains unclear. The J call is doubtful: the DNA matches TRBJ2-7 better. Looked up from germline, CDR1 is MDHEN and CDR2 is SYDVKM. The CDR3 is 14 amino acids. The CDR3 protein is CASSNPATQYEQYF. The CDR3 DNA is TGTGCCAGCAGTAACCCGGCGACTCAGTACGAGCAGTACTTC.

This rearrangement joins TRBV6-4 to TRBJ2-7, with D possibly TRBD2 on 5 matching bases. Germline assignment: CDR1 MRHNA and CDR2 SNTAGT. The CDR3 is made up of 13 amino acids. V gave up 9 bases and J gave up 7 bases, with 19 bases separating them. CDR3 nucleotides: TGTGCCAGGGCCCGGGATTCCCGAGGGGAGCAGTACTTC. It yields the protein CARARDSRGEQYF.

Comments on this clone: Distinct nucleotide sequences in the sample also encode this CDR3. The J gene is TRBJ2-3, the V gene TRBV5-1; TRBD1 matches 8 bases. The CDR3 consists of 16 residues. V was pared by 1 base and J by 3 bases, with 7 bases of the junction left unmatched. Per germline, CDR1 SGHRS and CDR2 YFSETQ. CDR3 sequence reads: CASSLLAGGFTDTQYF. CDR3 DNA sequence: TGCGCCAGCAGCTTGTTGGCAGGGGGCTTTACAGATACGCAGTATTTT.

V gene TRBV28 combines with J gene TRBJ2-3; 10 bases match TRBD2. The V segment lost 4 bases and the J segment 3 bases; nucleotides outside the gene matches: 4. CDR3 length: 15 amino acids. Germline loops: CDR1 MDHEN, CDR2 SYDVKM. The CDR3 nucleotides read TGTGCCAGCAGTTCGGGGGGACTAGCGACAGATACGCAGTATTTT. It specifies CASSSGGLATDTQYF.

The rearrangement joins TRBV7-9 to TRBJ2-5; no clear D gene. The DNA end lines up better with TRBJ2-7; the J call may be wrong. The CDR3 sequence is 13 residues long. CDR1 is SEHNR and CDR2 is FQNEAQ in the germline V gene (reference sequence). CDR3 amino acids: CASSLQPLGEQYF. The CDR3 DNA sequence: TGTGCCAGCAGCTTGCAGCCTCTAGGCGAGCAGTACTTC.

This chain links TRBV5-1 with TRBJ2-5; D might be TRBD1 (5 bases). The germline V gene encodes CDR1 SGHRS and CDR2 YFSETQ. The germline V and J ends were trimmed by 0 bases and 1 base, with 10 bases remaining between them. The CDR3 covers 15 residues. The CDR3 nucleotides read TGCGCCAGCAGCTTGGGGACACGCTCCCAAGAGACCCAGTACTTC. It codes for CASSLGTRSQETQYF.